The 5 T cell receptor beta chains given below trace back to one sample, sequenced in a study of blood T cell repertoires in COVID-19. Data came from immunoSEQ multiplex PCR; TCRdb stores just in-frame clones and leaves some out. Among 150,000 to 200,000 clones listed, over 80% were seen once. The sample taken for sequencing was peripheral blood. Receptor source: a woman aged 30 to 39 with acute or convalescent COVID-19.

The sample holds a few counts of this clone. Other DNA sequences of this sample code for an identical CDR3. This rearrangement joins TRBV18 to TRBJ1-5; 7 bases are a match to TRBD1. Unmatched junction bases numbered 9, after V lost 3 bases and J lost 7 bases. Germline V gene lookup returns CDR1 KGHSH and CDR2 LQKENI. CDR3 length: 15 amino acids. DNA of the CDR3: TGTGCCAGCTCACCGGGCCAGGGGGAAGGACAGCCCCAGCATTTT. Its protein product is CASSPGQGEGQPQHF.

This chain links TRBV28 with TRBJ2-2; a weak D match, TRBD2 (6 bases). This CDR3 is 15 amino acids long. V lost 2 bases, J lost 4 bases, and 11 bases lay in between. CDR1 is MDHEN, CDR2 SYDVKM, per germline. The CDR3 region has the DNA TGTGCCAGCAGTTTAATATTGACTAGCACCGGGGAGCTGTTTTTT. The encoded protein is CASSLILTSTGELFF.

The chain is built from TRBV11-2 and TRBJ1-4; a possible D gene is TRBD1 (5 bases). Between the trimmed V and J ends, which lost 5 bases and 4 bases, there was a span of 11 bases. The CDR3 totals 14 residues. In germline, CDR1 is SGHAT, CDR2 FQNNGV. CDR3: CASSAGRINEKLFF. The CDR3 DNA reads as TGTGCCAGCAGCGCGGGACGGATTAATGAAAAACTGTTTTTT.

The chain has TRBV19 and TRBJ1-2; 7 bases are a match to TRBD1. Trimming cost V 5 bases and J 4 bases; bases outside gene matches: 7. CDR1 is LNHDA, CDR2 SQIVND, per germline (reference sequence). The CDR3 is made up of 14 amino acids. CDR3 bases: TGTGCCAGTAGTGAGAGGGGGCAGGTCTATGGCTACACCTTC. Translating it yields CASSERGQVYGYTF.

The chain is built from TRBV14 and TRBJ2-3; 14 bases agree with TRBD2. Germline V gene lookup returns CDR1 SGHDN and CDR2 FVKESK. The CDR3 contains 17 residues. V lost 4 bases to trimming and J lost 8 bases; unmatched junction nucleotides: 11. In nucleotides, the CDR3 is TGTGCCAGCAGCCGCGGCGGACTAGCGGGAGGAGCGGGTACGCAGTATTTT. Amino acid sequence: CASSRGGLAGGAGTQYF.